Presented here are 20 T cell receptor beta chains from one specimen sequenced in a study of T cell changes during pregnancy in multiple sclerosis. Assay: immunoSEQ multiplex PCR; the TCRdb copy retains only in-frame clones and omits some. Of some 53,000 clones listed, 85% to 95% are singletons. Sample: CD4+ T cells from peripheral blood mononuclear cells, taken in the third trimester of pregnancy. These receptors all come from a female donor with multiple sclerosis, enrolled in a pregnancy study.

V gene TRBV29-1 combines with J gene TRBJ2-1; D not resolved. This CDR3 is built from 16 residues. The V gene's germline CDR1 is SQVTM and CDR2 ANQGSEA. Trimming took 0 bases from V and 0 from J, leaving 12 bases between them. CDR3 sequence reads: CSVEDWSRSSYNEQFF. The CDR3 nucleotides read TGCAGCGTTGAAGATTGGTCGAGAAGCTCCTACAATGAGCAGTTCTTC.

The chain recombines TRBV19 with TRBJ1-1, with TRBD1 as a possible D gene (6 bases). The CDR3 extends over 16 amino acids. Trimming stripped 6 bases from V and 1 base from J, with 18 bases between. The germline V gene has CDR1 LNHDA and CDR2 SQIVND (reference sequence). The CDR3 loop reads CASSPGIGDKNTEAFF. The CDR3 DNA sequence: TGTGCCAGTAGCCCTGGGATAGGGGACAAGAACACTGAAGCTTTCTTT.

CDR3 DNA sequence: TGTGCCTGGAGTGTCCCCGGGACAGGTTATAACTATGGCTACACCTTC. This encodes CAWSVPGTGYNYGYTF. The chain carries TRBV30 and TRBJ1-2, with 8 bases fitting TRBD1. The CDR3 is 16 amino acids. V lost 0 bases to trimming and J lost 1 base; unmatched junction nucleotides: 7. Germline V gene lookup returns CDR1 GTSNPN and CDR2 SVGIG (reference sequence).

The count of this clone is one. The chain has TRBV10-3 and TRBJ2-5; 7 positions agree with TRBD2. CDR1 is ENHRY, CDR2 SYGVKD, per germline. The CDR3 runs to 15 residues. With 6 bases clipped from V and 2 bases from J, the junction kept 9 bases outside the gene matches. The CDR3 sequence: CAIRAGTTVQETQYF. As DNA, the CDR3 is TGTGCCATCAGGGCCGGGACTACCGTACAAGAGACCCAGTACTTC.

The rearrangement uses TRBV6-1 and TRBJ2-3, with D tentatively TRBD2 (5 bases). Looked up from germline, CDR1 is MNHNS and CDR2 is SASEGT. The CDR3 is 17 amino acids. The V end was cut by 4 bases, the J end by 4 bases, with 21 bases between. The CDR3 sequence: CASSGSLLRVEADTQYF. DNA for the CDR3: TGTGCCAGCAGTGGATCCCTACTTAGGGTGGAGGCAGATACGCAGTATTTT.

The gene calls are TRBV5-1 and TRBJ2-2; 11 bases align to TRBD2. This CDR3 spans 16 amino acids. Germline V gene sequence: CDR1 SGHRS, CDR2 YFSETQ. Trimming at V came to 4 bases and at J to 0 bases, leaving 2 bases not matched to a gene. In DNA form, the CDR3 reads TGCGCCAGCAGCCCGACTAGCGGGGCGAACACCGGGGAGCTGTTTTTT. This gives the protein CASSPTSGANTGELFF.

This chain joins TRBV30 and TRBJ2-1; 9 bases agree with TRBD2. The V and J ends lost 2 bases and 1 base, in that order; junction bases with no gene match: 18. Germline V gene data show CDR1 as GTSNPN and CDR2 as SVGIG (reference sequence). This CDR3 spans 20 amino acids. The CDR3: CAWSLRGGLPGLASYNEQFF. CDR3 bases: TGTGCCTGGAGTCTGAGAGGGGGTCTTCCTGGACTAGCGTCCTACAATGAGCAGTTCTTC.

The CDR3 bases are TGTGCCAGCACCGTGACAGGGGGCGGTGGCACCGGGGAGCTGTTTTTT. Its protein is CASTVTGGGGTGELFF. The chain combines TRBV28 with TRBJ2-2, with 10 bases fitting TRBD1. CDR3 size: 16 residues. In germline, CDR1 is MDHEN, CDR2 SYDVKM. Unmatched junction bases numbered 9, after V lost 7 bases and J lost 4 bases.

The chain employs TRBV28 and TRBJ1-3, with a tentative D call TRBD1 (6 bases). The CDR3 is 15 residues long. Trimming cost V 4 bases and J 2 bases, with 12 bases left between them. Looked up from germline, CDR1 is MDHEN and CDR2 is SYDVKM. The CDR3 DNA reads TGTGCCAGCAGTTCCACAGGGTTTGCTGGAAACACCATATATTTT. Translated: CASSSTGFAGNTIYF.

This clone was detected once. The chain carries TRBV19 and TRBJ2-3; 10 nucleotides line up with TRBD1. The J segment lost 2 bases and the V segment lost 3 bases, leaving 2 bases of the junction unmatched. From germline, CDR1 is LNHDA and CDR2 SQIVND (reference sequence). The CDR3 extends over 15 amino acids. The CDR3 nucleotides read TGTGCCAGTAGTATCGACAGGGGGCTCACAGATACGCAGTATTTT. It encodes CASSIDRGLTDTQYF.

This chain links TRBV7-8 with TRBJ2-3, with 14 bases lining up with TRBD2. V was pared by 5 bases and J by 1 base, with 8 bases of the junction left unmatched. CDR1 is SGHVS and CDR2 is FQNEAQ in the germline V gene. The CDR3 has 18 amino acids. The CDR3 is CASSVGTSGRGGTDTQYF. CDR3 coding DNA: TGTGCCAGCAGCGTCGGGACTAGCGGGAGAGGGGGCACAGATACGCAGTATTTT.

About this clone: At one end, the junction sequence differs from germline, possibly due to a read error. This chain links TRBV6-1 with TRBJ2-1; tentatively, D is TRBD2 (7 bases). The CDR3 spans 14 residues. From germline, CDR1 is MNHNS and CDR2 SASEGT. This CDR3 reads CASSEGGGYNEQFF. CDR3 nucleotides: TGTGCCAGCAGCGAAGGGGGAGGGTACAATGAGCAGTTCTTC.

This chain links TRBV7-2 with TRBJ1-1; TRBD1 agrees at 9 bases. The CDR3 is 17 residues long. Per germline, CDR1 SGHTA and CDR2 FQGNSA. Trimming cost V 5 bases and J 1 base; bases outside gene matches: 11. CDR3 sequence reads: CASSLRDRDYTNTEAFF. CDR3 DNA sequence: TGTGCCAGCAGCCTCCGGGACAGGGACTATACGAACACTGAAGCTTTCTTT.

The V gene is TRBV27, the J gene TRBJ2-7, with a weak D call TRBD2 (5 bases). CDR3 length equals 14 residues. Looked up from germline, CDR1 is MNHEY and CDR2 is SMNVEV (reference sequence). V was cut by 1 base and J by 1 base, with 8 bases left in between. This CDR3 is CASSLYSGSYEQYF. CDR3 sequence (DNA): TGTGCCAGCAGTTTATACTCGGGGTCCTACGAGCAGTACTTC.

The V gene is TRBV18, the J gene TRBJ1-1; TRBD1 might be the D (5 bases). Trimming removed 1 base from V and 3 bases from J, with 21 bases in between. Germline V gene data show CDR1 as KGHSH and CDR2 as LQKENI. This CDR3 has 18 amino acids. CDR3 amino acids: CASSPRGRGSGADTEAFF. DNA of the CDR3: TGTGCCAGCTCACCACGGGGTCGTGGCAGCGGGGCAGACACTGAAGCTTTCTTT. The full variable domain, completed using reference TRBV18 and TRBJ1-1, is NAGVMQNPRHLVRRRGQEARLRCSPMKGHSHVYWYRQLPEEGLKFMVYLQKENIIDESGMPKERFSAEFPKEGPSILRIQQVVRGDSAAYFCASSPRGRGSGADTEAFFGQGTRLTVV.

This clone showed up just once. The chain is built from TRBV6-5 and TRBJ2-5; 8 bases are shared with TRBD1. Germline assignment: CDR1 MNHEY and CDR2 SVGAGI. The CDR3 loop spans 14 amino acids. Germline trimming cut 5 bases from V and 5 bases from J; bases unmatched to any gene: 7. The CDR3 sequence is CASSPDRDRETQYF. The CDR3 coding sequence is TGTGCCAGCAGTCCGGACAGGGACCGGGAGACCCAGTACTTC.

This chain links TRBV9 with TRBJ2-7; possible D gene TRBD2, 5 bases. V dropped 2 bases and J dropped 4 bases, with 10 bases sitting between them. The CDR3 is 13 amino acids. Germline-derived CDR1 and CDR2 are SGDLS and YYNGEE. The CDR3 DNA reads as TGTGCCAGCAGCGTGGGCGGGCTTTACGAGCAGTACTTC. Translation: CASSVGGLYEQYF.

DNA for the CDR3: TGTGCCAGCAGCCCTCAACCGGGACTAGCGGGGGAGCAGTACTTC. It translates to CASSPQPGLAGEQYF. The gene calls are TRBV9 and TRBJ2-7; TRBD2 matches 13 bases. Looked up from germline, CDR1 is SGDLS and CDR2 is YYNGEE. The CDR3 length is 15 residues. Losses at the gene ends were 4 bases for V and 7 bases for J; bases not matched to a gene: 8.

In this sample, this clone turned up once. The V call is TRBV30, the J call TRBJ2-7, with D maybe TRBD1 (5 bases). Germline CDR1 GTSNPN, CDR2 SVGIG (reference sequence). The CDR3 totals 13 residues. V was trimmed by 8 bases and J by 0 bases, leaving 14 bases between them. The CDR3 nucleotides read TGTGCCGGTAAAACAGGCCTCTCCTACGAGCAGTACTTC. It translates to CAGKTGLSYEQYF.

The chain joins TRBV28 to TRBJ1-5, with a weak D call TRBD1 (5 bases). This CDR3 has 15 amino acids. The germline V gene has CDR1 MDHEN and CDR2 SYDVKM. V was trimmed by 7 bases and J by 0 bases, leaving 13 bases between them. CDR3 loop: CASTKGLYSNQPQHF. CDR3 in DNA: TGTGCCAGCACTAAGGGACTTTATAGCAATCAGCCCCAGCATTTT.